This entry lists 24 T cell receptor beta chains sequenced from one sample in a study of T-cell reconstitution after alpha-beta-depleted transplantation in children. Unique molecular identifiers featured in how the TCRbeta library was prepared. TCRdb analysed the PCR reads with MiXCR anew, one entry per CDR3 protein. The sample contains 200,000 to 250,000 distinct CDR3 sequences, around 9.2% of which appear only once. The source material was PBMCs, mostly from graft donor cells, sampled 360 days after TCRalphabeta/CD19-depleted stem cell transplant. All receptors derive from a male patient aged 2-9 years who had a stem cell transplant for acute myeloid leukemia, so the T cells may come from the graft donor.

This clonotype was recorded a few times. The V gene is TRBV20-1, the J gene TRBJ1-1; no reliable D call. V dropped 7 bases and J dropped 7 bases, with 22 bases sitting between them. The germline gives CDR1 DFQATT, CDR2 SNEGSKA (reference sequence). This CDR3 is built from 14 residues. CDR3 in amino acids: CSEKAASSDIEAFF. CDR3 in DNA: TGCAGTGAAAAAGCCGCTTCCAGCGATATTGAAGCTTTCTTT.

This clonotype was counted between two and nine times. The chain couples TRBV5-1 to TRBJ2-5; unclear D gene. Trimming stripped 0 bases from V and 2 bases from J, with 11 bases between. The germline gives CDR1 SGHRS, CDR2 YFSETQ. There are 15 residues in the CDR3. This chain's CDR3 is CASSLVVGIQETQYF. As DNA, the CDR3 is TGCGCCAGCAGCTTGGTGGTCGGAATACAAGAGACCCAGTACTTC. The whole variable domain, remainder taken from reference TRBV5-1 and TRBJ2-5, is KAGVTQTPRYLIKTRGQQVTLSCSPISGHRSVSWYQQTPGQGLQFLFEYFSETQRNKGNFPGRFSGRQFSNSRSEMNVSTLELGDSALYLCASSLVVGIQETQYFGPGTRLLVL.

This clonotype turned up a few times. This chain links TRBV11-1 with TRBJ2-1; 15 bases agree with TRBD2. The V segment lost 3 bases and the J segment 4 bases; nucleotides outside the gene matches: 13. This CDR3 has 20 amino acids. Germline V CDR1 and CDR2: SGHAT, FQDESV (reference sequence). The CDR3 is CASSFGVRTSGRASYNEQFF. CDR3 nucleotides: TGTGCCAGCAGCTTCGGGGTTAGGACTAGCGGGAGGGCCAGTTACAATGAGCAGTTCTTC.

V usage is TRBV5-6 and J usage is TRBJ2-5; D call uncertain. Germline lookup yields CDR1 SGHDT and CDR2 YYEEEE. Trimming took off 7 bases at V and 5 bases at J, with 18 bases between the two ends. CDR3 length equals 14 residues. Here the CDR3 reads CASLPSGRRETQYF. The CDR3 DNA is TGTGCCAGCTTACCATCCGGACGACGGGAGACCCAGTACTTC.

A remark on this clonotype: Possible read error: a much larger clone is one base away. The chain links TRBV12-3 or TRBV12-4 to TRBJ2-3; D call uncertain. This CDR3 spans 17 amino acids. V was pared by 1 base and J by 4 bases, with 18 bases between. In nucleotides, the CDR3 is TGTGCCAGCAGTTTAGGGTCTGGGTCCTTCTCCGCAGATACGCAGTATTTT. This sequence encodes CASSLGSGSFSADTQYF.

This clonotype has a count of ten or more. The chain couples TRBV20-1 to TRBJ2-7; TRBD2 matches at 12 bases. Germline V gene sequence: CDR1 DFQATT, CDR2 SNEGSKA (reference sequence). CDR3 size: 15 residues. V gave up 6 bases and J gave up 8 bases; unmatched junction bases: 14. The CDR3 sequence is CSAPSALAGGIKQYF. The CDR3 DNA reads TGCAGTGCACCCTCCGCGCTAGCGGGAGGGATTAAGCAGTACTTC.

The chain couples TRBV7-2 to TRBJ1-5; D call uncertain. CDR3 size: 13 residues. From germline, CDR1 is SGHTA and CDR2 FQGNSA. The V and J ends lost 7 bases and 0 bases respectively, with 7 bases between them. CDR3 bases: TGTGCCAGCACCCCGGATAGCAATCAGCCCCAGCATTTT. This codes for CASTPDSNQPQHF.

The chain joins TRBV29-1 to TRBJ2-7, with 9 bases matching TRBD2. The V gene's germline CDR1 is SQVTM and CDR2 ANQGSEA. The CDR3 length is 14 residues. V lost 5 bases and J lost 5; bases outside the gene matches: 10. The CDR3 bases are TGCAGCGTTTCGGTACTAGCGGGCCCTAACGAGCAGTACTTC. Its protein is CSVSVLAGPNEQYF.

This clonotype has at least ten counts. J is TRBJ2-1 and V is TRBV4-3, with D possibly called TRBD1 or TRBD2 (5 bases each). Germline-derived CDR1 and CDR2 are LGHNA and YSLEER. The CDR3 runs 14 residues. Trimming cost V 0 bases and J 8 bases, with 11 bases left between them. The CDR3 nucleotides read TGCGCCAGCAGCCAAGATGAGGGGCGCGATGAGCAGTTCTTC. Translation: CASSQDEGRDEQFF.

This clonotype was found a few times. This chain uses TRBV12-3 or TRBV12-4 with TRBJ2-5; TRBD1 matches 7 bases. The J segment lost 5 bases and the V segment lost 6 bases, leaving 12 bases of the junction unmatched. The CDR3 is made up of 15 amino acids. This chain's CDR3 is CASSLADRVKETQYF. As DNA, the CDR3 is TGTGCCAGCAGCCTAGCCGACAGGGTAAAGGAGACCCAGTACTTC.

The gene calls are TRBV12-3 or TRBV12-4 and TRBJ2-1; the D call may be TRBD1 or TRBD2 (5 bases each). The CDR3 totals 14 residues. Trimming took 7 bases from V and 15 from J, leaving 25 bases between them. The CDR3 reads CASTTLSGTLCPFF. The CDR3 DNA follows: TGTGCCAGCACGACCCTCTCCGGGACGCTCTGTCCGTTCTTC.

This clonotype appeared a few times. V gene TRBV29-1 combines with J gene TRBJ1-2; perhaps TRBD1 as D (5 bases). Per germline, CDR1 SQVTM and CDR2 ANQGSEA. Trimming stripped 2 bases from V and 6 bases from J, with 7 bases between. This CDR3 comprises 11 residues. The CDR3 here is CSVERGDGYTF. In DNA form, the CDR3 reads TGCAGCGTTGAACGAGGGGATGGCTACACCTTC. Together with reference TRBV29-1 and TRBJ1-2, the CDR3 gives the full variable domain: SAVISQKPSRDICQRGTSLTIQCQVDSQVTMMFWYRQQPGQSLTLIATANQGSEATYESGFVIDKFPISRPNLTFSTLTVSNMSPEDSSIYLCSVERGDGYTFGSGTRLTVV.

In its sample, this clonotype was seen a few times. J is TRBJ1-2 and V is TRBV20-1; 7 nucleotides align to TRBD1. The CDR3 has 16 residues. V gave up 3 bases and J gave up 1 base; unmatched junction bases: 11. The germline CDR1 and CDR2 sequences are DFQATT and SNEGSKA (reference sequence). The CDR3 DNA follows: TGCAGTGCTAGCACCGGGACTGCAGGGGGTAACTATGGCTACACCTTC. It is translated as CSASTGTAGGNYGYTF.

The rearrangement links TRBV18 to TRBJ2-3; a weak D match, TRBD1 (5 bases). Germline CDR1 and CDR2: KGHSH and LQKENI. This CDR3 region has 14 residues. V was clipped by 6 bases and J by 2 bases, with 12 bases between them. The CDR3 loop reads CASSPQGYTDTQYF. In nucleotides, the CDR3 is TGTGCCAGCTCTCCCCAGGGTTACACAGATACGCAGTATTTT.

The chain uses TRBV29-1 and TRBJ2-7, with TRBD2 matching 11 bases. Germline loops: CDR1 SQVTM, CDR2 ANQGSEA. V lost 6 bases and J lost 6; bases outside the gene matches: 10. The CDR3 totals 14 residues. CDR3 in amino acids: CSVRLLAGEREQYF. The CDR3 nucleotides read TGCAGCGTCCGACTACTAGCGGGAGAGCGCGAGCAGTACTTC.

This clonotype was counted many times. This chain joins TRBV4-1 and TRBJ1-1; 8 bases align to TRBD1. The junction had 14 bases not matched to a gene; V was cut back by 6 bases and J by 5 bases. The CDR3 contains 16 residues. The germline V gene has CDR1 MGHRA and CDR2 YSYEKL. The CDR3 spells CASRRTGGRIPTEAFF. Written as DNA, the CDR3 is TGCGCCAGCAGACGCACAGGGGGAAGGATCCCAACTGAAGCTTTCTTT.

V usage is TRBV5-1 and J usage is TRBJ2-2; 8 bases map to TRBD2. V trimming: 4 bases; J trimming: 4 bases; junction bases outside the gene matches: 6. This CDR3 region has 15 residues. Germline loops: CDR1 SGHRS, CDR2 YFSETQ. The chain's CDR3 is CASSPGLEFTGELFF. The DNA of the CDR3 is TGCGCCAGCAGCCCGGGACTAGAGTTCACCGGGGAGCTGTTTTTT.

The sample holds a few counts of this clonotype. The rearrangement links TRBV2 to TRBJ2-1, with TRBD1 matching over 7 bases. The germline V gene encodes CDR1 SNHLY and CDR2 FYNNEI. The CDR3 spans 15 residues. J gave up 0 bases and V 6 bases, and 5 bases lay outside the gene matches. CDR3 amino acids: CASRPTGVSYNEQFF. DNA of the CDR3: TGTGCCAGCAGGCCAACAGGGGTCTCCTACAATGAGCAGTTCTTC. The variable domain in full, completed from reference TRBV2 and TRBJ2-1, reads EPEVTQTPSHQVTQMGQEVILRCVPISNHLYFYWYRQILGQKVEFLVSFYNNEISEKSEIFDDQFSVERPDGSNFTLKIRSTKLEDSAMYFCASRPTGVSYNEQFFGPGTRLTVL.

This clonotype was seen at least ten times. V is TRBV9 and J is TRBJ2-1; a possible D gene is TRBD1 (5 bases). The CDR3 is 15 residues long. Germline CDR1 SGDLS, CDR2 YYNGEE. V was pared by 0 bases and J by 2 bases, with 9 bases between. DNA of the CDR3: TGTGCCAGCAGCGTAGTAGGGGCAACCTACAATGAGCAGTTCTTC. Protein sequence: CASSVVGATYNEQFF.

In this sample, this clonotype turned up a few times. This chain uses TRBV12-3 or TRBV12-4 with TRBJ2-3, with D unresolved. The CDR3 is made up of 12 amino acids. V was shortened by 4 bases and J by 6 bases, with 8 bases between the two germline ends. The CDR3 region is CASSSYSDTQYF. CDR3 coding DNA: TGTGCCAGCAGTTCCTATTCTGATACGCAGTATTTT.

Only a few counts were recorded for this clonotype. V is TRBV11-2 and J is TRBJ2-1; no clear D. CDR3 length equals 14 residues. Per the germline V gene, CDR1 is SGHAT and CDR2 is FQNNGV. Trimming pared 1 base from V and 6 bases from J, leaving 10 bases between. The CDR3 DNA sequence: TGTGCCAGCAGCTTAGGGCCCTCTAGCAATGAGCAGTTCTTC. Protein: CASSLGPSSNEQFF.

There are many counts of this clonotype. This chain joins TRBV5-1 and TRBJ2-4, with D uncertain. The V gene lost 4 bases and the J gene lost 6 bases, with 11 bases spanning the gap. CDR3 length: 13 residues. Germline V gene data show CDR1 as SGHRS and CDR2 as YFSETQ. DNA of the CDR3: TGCGCCAGCAGCAAAGACTCCCTAAACATTCAGTACTTC. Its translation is CASSKDSLNIQYF.

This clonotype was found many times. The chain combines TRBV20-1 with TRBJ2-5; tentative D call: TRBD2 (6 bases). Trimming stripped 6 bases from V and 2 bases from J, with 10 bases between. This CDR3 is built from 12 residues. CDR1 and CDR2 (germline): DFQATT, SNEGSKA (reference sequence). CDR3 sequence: CSARLGQETQYF. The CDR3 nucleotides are TGCAGTGCCAGACTAGGACAAGAGACCCAGTACTTC.

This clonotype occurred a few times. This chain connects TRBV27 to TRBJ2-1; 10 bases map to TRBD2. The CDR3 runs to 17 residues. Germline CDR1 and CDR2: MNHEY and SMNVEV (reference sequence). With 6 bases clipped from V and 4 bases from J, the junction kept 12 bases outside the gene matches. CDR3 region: CASRPPFSGRSYNEQFF. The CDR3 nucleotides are TGTGCCAGCAGACCACCTTTTAGCGGGAGGTCTTACAATGAGCAGTTCTTC.